This TCR beta chain was sequenced during a study of cytomegalovirus exposure and HLA in healthy donors. Germline assignment: CDR1 MDHEN and CDR2 SYDVKM. The CDR3 is 21 amino acids. Trimming removed 1 base from V and 0 bases from J, with 25 bases in between. This PCR relied on a set of 60 Vbeta primers and 13 Jbeta primers. Profiling relied on immunoSEQ multiplex PCR, and the TCRdb table lists in-frame clones only, not all of them. The sample gives roughly 120,000 clones, over 75% of which show up once; around 2.7% is in the top ten. The material sequenced was PBMCs. The chain employs TRBV28 and TRBJ1-3; weak D call: TRBD1 (6 bases). The clonotype originates from a woman between 18 and 29 years old in good health and CMV-seronegative. In DNA form, the CDR3 reads TGTGCCAGCAGTTTATTTGCCAGGGGACCCACTATAGAATTCTCTGGAAACACCATATATTTT. Its translation is CASSLFARGPTIEFSGNTIYF.